Listed below are T cell receptor beta chains from one sample, sequenced in a study of cytomegalovirus exposure and HLA in healthy donors. Profiling relied on immunoSEQ multiplex PCR, and the TCRdb table lists in-frame clones only, not all of them. The sample records 160,000 or so clones, 70% to 85% being singletons. What was sequenced was PBMCs. The receptors stem from a male donor in good health and CMV-seronegative. Each CDR3 is given with its conserved first and last residue.

TRBJ2-3 TRBV7-6 CASSLGGSGRSDTQYF
TRBJ2-1 TRBV7-7 CASSLLAGSDNGQFF
TRBJ1-2 TRBV7-9 CASSRGQGGHGYTF
TRBJ1-4 TRBV4-1 CASSQPQEKLFF
TRBJ2-1 TRBV5-1 CASSLLPGLAGDEQFF
TRBJ2-1 TRBV28 CASNAGWNEQFF
TRBJ2-7 TRBV9 CASSVGGQRNYEQYF
TRBJ1-6 TRBV5-1 CASSLTGDNSPLHF
TRBJ2-3 TRBV18 CASSQPSLSTDTQYF
TRBJ1-3 TRBV28 CASSLDRVSGNTIYF
TRBJ2-5 TRBV20-1 CSYSGEETQYF
TRBJ2-7 TRBV28 CASRMQGASQSYEQYF
TRBJ2-1 TRBV5-1 CASSLASGGNEQFF
TRBJ2-3 TRBV7-3 CASSAFGRGTTDTQYF
TRBJ2-7 TRBV5-1 CASTPGVTSREQYF
TRBJ2-1 TRBV7-3 CASSSSGRAPREQFF
TRBJ2-7 TRBV27 CASSPYRTGGGSYEQYF
TRBJ2-1 TRBV9 CASSVEVRDEQFF
TRBJ2-3 TRBV7-3 CASSQTSGSDTQYF
TRBJ2-7 TRBV28 CASSGGGLVYGEQYF
TRBJ2-3 TRBV4-1 CASSQGSSTTDTQYF
TRBJ2-7 TRBV7-2 CASSPVPHEQYF
TRBJ2-3 TRBV6-6 CASSQGVLSDTQYF
TRBJ1-1 TRBV6-5 CASSYGQGVTEAFF
TRBJ1-2 TRBV4-1 CASSQLGTGSNYGYTF
TRBJ1-1 TRBV5-1 CASSLGGDRGPRNTEAFF
TRBJ2-7 TRBV19 CASSTSHSGSGEQYF
TRBJ2-3 TRBV9 CASSPGGAADTQYF
TRBJ1-1 TRBV19 CASSMGTYLEAFF
TRBJ2-2 TRBV7-7 CASSLGGGRGGELFF